This T cell receptor (beta chain) stems from a study of T-cell reconstitution after alpha-beta-depleted transplantation in children. Overall study results and limits: Expanded graft clones numbering several hundred reportedly gave rise to alpha-beta T cells about two months after transplant. From surviving recipient T cells and thymic progenitors came the high day-60 TCRbeta diversity observed in some patients. Once a year had passed after transplant, T-cell counts and diversity came mostly from newly produced T cells.

This clonotype has a handful of counts. Its antigen is still unknown. Preparation of the TCRbeta library was carried out with unique molecular identifiers. TCRdb re-called the PCR reads through MiXCR, storing one row per CDR3 protein. The sample has approximately 190,000 distinct CDR3 sequences; about 8.4% are singletons. Material: PBMCs, mostly from graft donor cells, obtained 360 days after TCRalphabeta/CD19-depleted stem cell transplant. The origin of this receptor is a male patient aged 2-10 years who had a stem cell transplant for acute myeloid leukemia, so the T cells may come from the graft donor.

CDR3 DNA: TGCGCCAGCAGTGAGTCCGGGACTTACTCTTATGGCTACACCTTC. The encoded protein is CASSESGTYSYGYTF. The rearrangement uses TRBV10-2 and TRBJ1-2; D may be TRBD1 (5 bases). V was clipped by 0 bases and J by 5 bases, with 13 bases between them. Germline CDR1 reads WSHSY; CDR2 reads SAAADI. CDR3 length: 15 amino acids.